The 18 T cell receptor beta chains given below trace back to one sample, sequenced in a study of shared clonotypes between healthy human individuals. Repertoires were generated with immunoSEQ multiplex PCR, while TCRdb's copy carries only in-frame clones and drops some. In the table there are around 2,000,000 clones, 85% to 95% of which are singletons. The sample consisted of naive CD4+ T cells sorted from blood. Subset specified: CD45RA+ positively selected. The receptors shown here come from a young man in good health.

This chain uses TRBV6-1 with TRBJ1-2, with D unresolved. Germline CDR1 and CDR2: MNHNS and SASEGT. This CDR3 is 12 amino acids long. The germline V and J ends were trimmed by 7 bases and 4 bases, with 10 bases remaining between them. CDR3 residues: CASTSRSYGYTF. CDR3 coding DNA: TGTGCCAGCACCAGTCGAAGCTATGGCTACACCTTC.

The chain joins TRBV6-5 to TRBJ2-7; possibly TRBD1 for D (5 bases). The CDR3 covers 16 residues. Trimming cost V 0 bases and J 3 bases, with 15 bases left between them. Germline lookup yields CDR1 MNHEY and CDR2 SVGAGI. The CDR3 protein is CASSYSLVGRGYEQYF. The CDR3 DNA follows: TGTGCCAGCAGTTACTCCCTGGTGGGAAGGGGCTACGAGCAGTACTTC.

CDR3 in DNA: TGTGCCAGCAGTTTCCAGGGGAGCCGCTACGAGCAGTACTTC. Protein sequence: CASSFQGSRYEQYF. The J gene is TRBJ2-7, the V gene TRBV6-5, with D perhaps matching TRBD1 (6 bases). The germline gives CDR1 MNHEY, CDR2 SVGAGI. This CDR3 comprises 14 residues. Trimming shortened V by 4 bases and J by 3 bases, and 13 bases separated the two germline ends.

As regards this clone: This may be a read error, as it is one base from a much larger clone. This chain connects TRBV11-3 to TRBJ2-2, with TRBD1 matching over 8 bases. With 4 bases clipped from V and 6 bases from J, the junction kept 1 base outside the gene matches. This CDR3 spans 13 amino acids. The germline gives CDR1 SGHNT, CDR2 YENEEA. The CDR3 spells CASSSTGAGELFF. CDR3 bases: TGTGCCAGCAGCTCGACAGGGGCCGGGGAGCTGTTTTTT.

Here the CDR3 reads CASSPPTASGSYNSPLHF. CDR3 nucleotide sequence: TGTGCCAGCTCACCACCGACAGCTTCGGGCTCCTATAATTCACCCCTCCACTTT. The chain employs TRBV18 and TRBJ1-6; D may be TRBD1 (5 bases). Germline CDR1 and CDR2: KGHSH and LQKENI. V lost 0 bases and J lost 0, with 12 bases in between. CDR3 size: 18 residues.

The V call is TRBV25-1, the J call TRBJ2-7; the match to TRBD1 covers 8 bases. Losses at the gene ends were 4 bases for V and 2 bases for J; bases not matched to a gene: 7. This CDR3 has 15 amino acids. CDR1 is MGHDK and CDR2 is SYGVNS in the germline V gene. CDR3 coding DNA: TGTGCCAGCAGTGGGGTCGGACAGGGAGCCTACGAGCAGTACTTC. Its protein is CASSGVGQGAYEQYF.

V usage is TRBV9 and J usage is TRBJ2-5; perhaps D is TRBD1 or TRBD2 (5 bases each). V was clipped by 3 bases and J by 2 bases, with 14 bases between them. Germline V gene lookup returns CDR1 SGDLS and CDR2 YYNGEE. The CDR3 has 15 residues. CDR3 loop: CASSAYTGGQETQYF. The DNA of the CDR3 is TGTGCCAGCAGCGCATACACAGGAGGACAAGAGACCCAGTACTTC.

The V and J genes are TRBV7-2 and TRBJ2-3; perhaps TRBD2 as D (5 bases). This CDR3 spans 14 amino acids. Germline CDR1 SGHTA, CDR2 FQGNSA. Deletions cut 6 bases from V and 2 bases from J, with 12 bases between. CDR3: CASRRLSSTDTQYF. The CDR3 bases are TGTGCCAGCAGGAGACTAAGCTCCACAGATACGCAGTATTTT.

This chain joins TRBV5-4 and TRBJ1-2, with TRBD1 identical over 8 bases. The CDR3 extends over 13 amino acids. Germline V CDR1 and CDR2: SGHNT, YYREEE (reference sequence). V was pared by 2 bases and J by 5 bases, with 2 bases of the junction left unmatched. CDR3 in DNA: TGTGCCAGCAGCTTAAACAGGGGGTATGGCTACACCTTC. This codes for CASSLNRGYGYTF.

CDR3 DNA sequence: TGTGCCAGCCTCGCCCGGGGACAGGGCGGCACTGAAGCTTTCTTT. Protein product: CASLARGQGGTEAFF. The chain is built from TRBV28 and TRBJ1-1; 9 bases align to TRBD1. This CDR3 is built from 15 residues. V was clipped by 8 bases and J by 4 bases; unmatched bases: 11. Per the germline V gene, CDR1 is MDHEN and CDR2 is SYDVKM.

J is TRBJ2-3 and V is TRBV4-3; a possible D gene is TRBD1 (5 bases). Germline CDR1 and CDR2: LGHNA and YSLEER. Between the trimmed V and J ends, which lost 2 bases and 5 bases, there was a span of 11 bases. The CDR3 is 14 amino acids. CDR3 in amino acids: CASSQQGIGDTQYF. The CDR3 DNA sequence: TGCGCCAGCAGCCAACAGGGTATTGGAGATACGCAGTATTTT.

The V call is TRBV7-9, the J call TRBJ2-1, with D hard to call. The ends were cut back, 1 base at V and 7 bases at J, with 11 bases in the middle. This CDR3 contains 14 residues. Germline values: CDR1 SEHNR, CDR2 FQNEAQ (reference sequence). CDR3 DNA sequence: TGTGCCAGCAGCTTAGTCTCCTCCTGGAATGAGCAGTTCTTC. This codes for CASSLVSSWNEQFF.

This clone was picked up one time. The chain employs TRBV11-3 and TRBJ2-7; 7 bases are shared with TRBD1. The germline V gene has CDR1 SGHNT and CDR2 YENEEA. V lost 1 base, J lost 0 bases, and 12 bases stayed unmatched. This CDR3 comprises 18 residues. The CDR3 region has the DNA TGTGCCAGCAGCTTAGCTGTTGGGAAACAGGGGTTCTCCTACGAGCAGTACTTC. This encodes CASSLAVGKQGFSYEQYF.

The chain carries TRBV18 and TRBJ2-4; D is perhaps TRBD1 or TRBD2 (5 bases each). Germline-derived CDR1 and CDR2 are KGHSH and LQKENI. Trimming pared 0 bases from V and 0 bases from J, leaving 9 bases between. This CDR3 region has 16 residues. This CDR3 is CASSPPSGLAKNIQYF. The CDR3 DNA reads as TGTGCCAGCTCACCACCCTCGGGGCTAGCCAAAAACATTCAGTACTTC.

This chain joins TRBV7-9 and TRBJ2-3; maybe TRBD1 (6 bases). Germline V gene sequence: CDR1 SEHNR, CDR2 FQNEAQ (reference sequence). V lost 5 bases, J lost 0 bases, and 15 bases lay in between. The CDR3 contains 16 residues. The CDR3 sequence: CASSERVGASTDTQYF. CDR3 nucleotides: TGTGCCAGCAGCGAAAGGGTGGGGGCGAGCACAGATACGCAGTATTTT.

CDR3 sequence (DNA): TGCGCCAGCAGCGCCGAACTAGCGGGAGTAGAGACCCAGTACTTC. This translates into CASSAELAGVETQYF. The chain joins TRBV5-1 to TRBJ2-5, with 11 bases fitting TRBD2. Germline trimming cut 4 bases from V and 4 bases from J; bases unmatched to any gene: 6. This CDR3 spans 15 amino acids. Germline loops: CDR1 SGHRS, CDR2 YFSETQ. The full variable domain, completed using reference TRBV5-1 and TRBJ2-5, is KAGVTQTPRYLIKTRGQQVTLSCSPISGHRSVSWYQQTPGQGLQFLFEYFSETQRNKGNFPGRFSGRQFSNSRSEMNVSTLELGDSALYLCASSAELAGVETQYFGPGTRLLVL.

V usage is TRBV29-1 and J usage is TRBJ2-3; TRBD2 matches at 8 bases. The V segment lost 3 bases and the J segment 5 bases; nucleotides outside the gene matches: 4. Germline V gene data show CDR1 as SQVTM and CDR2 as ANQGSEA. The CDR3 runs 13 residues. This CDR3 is CSVEIAGGDTQYF. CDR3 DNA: TGCAGCGTTGAGATTGCGGGAGGAGATACGCAGTATTTT.

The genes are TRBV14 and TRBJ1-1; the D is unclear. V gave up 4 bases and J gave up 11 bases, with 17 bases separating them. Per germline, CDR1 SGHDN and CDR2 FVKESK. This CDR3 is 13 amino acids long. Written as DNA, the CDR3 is TGTGCCAGCAGCCCGCTTGGGTCTCAACCGGCTTTCTTT. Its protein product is CASSPLGSQPAFF.